This T cell receptor beta chain emerged from a study of tumor-infiltrating lymphocytes in localized non-small cell lung cancer. Regarding the study as a whole: Compared with uninvolved lung, tumors showed higher T cell infiltration by TCRbeta sequencing. IM1 and IM2 tumors showed no difference in T-cell fraction. Recurrence-free survival showed no association with tumor T-cell fraction.

Note on this clone: Its antigen is as yet unknown.

CDR3 size: 16 residues. V was clipped by 5 bases and J by 0 bases; unmatched bases: 7. CDR1 and CDR2 from the germline V gene are SGHVS and FQNEAQ. Clones were sequenced by immunoSEQ multiplex PCR, and TCRdb holds only the in-frame ones, with some missing. Here the sample spans under 35,000 clones, 80% to 90% being singletons. The V and J genes are TRBV7-8 and TRBJ2-4; 7 bases map to TRBD1. The origin of this receptor is a human donor with non-small cell lung cancer. Sequencing was done on a sample of lung tumor tissue. CDR3 in amino acids: CASSLGQTLAKNIQYF. The CDR3, as DNA: TGTGCCAGCAGCCTGGGACAGACCTTAGCCAAAAACATTCAGTACTTC.